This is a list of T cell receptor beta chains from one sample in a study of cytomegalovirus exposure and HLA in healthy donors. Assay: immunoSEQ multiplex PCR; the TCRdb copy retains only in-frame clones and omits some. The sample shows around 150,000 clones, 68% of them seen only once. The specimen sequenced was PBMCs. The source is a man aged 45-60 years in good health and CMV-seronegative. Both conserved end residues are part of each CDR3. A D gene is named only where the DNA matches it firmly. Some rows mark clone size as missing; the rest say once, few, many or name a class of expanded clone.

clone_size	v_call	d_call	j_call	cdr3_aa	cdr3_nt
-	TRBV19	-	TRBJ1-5	CASSSYREIGQPQHF	TGTGCCAGTAGTTCCTACAGGGAAATTGGTCAGCCCCAGCATTTT
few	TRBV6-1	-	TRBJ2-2	CASSSTGPTGELFF	TGTGCCAGCAGCTCGACAGGACCTACCGGGGAGCTGTTTTTT
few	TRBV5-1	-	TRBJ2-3	CASSSTALPGDTQYF	TGCGCCAGCAGCTCGACAGCCTTACCAGGAGATACGCAGTATTTT
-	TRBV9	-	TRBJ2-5	CASSVSQGGETQYF	TGTGCCAGCAGCGTATCACAGGGAGGGGAGACCCAGTACTTC
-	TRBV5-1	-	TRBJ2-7	CASSYPGTYEQYF	TGCGCCAGCAGCTACCCAGGGACCTACGAGCAGTACTTC
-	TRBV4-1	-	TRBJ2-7	CASSQDVQGSYEQYF	TGCGCCAGCAGCCAAGATGTCCAGGGTTCCTACGAGCAGTACTTC
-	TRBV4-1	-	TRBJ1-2	CASSHNRATNYGYTF	TGCGCCAGCAGCCACAACAGGGCCACTAACTATGGCTACACCTTC
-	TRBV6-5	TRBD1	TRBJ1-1	CASSPGTANTEAFF	TGTGCCAGCAGTCCCGGGACAGCGAACACTGAAGCTTTCTTT
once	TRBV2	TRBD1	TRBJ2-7	CASRQGDYEQYF	TGTGCCAGCAGACAGGGGGATTACGAGCAGTACTTC
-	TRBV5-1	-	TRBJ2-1	CASRSTVSSYNEQFF	TGCGCCAGCCGCTCGACAGTAAGCTCCTACAATGAGCAGTTCTTC
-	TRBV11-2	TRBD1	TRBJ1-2	CASSLGQGGNYGYTF	TGTGCCAGCAGCTTAGGACAGGGGGGCAACTATGGCTACACCTTC
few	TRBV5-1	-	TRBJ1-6	CASSTDRSSYNSPLHF	TGCGCCAGCAGCACGGACAGAAGCTCCTATAATTCACCCCTCCACTTT
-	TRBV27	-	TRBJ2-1	CASRGGGSYNEQFF	TGTGCCAGCAGAGGGGGGGGGTCCTACAATGAGCAGTTCTTC
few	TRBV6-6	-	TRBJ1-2	CASTKGVTGGYTF	TGTGCCAGCACCAAGGGGGTTACTGGTGGCTACACCTTC
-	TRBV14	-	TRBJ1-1	CASSLQGTTEAFF	TGTGCCAGCAGCCTTCAGGGGACCACTGAAGCTTTCTTT
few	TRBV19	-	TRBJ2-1	CASSIGGAGRHTSYNEQFF	TGTGCCAGTAGTATAGGCGGGGCGGGGAGACACACCTCCTACAATGAGCAGTTCTTC
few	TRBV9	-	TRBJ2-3	CASSGGLSTDTQYF	TGTGCCAGCAGCGGAGGACTTTCCACAGATACGCAGTATTTT
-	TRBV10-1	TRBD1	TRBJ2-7	CASSESGQPLEQYF	TGCGCCAGCAGTGAGTCGGGACAGCCACTGGAGCAGTACTTC
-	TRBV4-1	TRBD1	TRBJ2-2	CASSQDSTGTGRTGELFF	TGCGCCAGCAGCCAAGATTCGACAGGGACAGGGCGGACCGGGGAGCTGTTTTTT
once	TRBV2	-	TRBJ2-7	CASSLDRPYEQYF	TGTGCCAGCAGTTTGGACAGACCCTACGAGCAGTACTTC
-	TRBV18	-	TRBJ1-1	CASSPSSSNTEAFF	TGTGCCAGCTCACCTTCCAGTAGCAACACTGAAGCTTTCTTT
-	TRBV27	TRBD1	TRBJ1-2	CASSPRITGGGGYTF	TGTGCCAGCAGTCCCCGAATTACAGGGGGCGGCGGCTACACCTTC
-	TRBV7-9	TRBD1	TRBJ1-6	CASSYGQGSNSPLHF	TGTGCCAGCAGCTACGGACAGGGAAGTAATTCACCCCTCCACTTT
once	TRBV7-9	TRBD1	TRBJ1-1	CASSLGQGAIMNTEAFF	TGTGCCAGCAGCTTAGGACAGGGGGCAATAATGAACACTGAAGCTTTCTTT
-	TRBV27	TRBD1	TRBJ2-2	CASSFHRGANTGELFF	TGTGCCAGCAGTTTCCACAGGGGCGCGAACACCGGGGAGCTGTTTTTT
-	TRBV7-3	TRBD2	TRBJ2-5	CASSPGLAGVQTQYF	TGTGCCAGCAGCCCAGGACTAGCGGGGGTACAGACCCAGTACTTC
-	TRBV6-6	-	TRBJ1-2	CASGKGLLQGDYGYTF	TGTGCCAGCGGAAAAGGATTATTACAGGGTGACTATGGCTACACCTTC
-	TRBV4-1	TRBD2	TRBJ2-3	CASSQEVQRGGASTDTQYF	TGCGCCAGCAGCCAAGAAGTCCAGCGGGGGGGGGCTAGCACAGATACGCAGTATTTT
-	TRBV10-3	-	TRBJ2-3	CAISESIGASTDTQYF	TGTGCCATCAGTGAGTCGATAGGGGCTAGCACAGATACGCAGTATTTT
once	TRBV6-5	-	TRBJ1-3	CASSYLAAGTGNTIYF	TGTGCCAGCAGTTACTTGGCCGCGGGGACTGGAAACACCATATATTTT
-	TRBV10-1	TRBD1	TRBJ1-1	CASSEFSWTGAMNTEAFF	TGCGCCAGCAGTGAGTTTTCTTGGACAGGGGCTATGAACACTGAAGCTTTCTTT
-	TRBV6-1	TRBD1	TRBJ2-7	CASRRTGDYYEQYF	TGTGCCAGCAGGAGGACAGGGGACTACTACGAGCAGTACTTC
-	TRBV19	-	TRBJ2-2	CASSIAGNTGELFF	TGTGCCAGTAGTATAGCAGGGAACACCGGGGAGCTGTTTTTT
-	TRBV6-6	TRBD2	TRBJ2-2	CASSGLAGDYTGELFF	TGTGCCAGCAGCGGACTAGCGGGGGACTACACCGGGGAGCTGTTTTTT
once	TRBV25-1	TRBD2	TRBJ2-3	CASSESRGGPDTQYF	TGTGCCAGCAGTGAATCGCGGGGGGGCCCAGATACGCAGTATTTT
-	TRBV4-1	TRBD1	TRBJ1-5	CASSQLGQGNQPQHF	TGCGCCAGCAGCCAATTGGGACAGGGGAATCAGCCCCAGCATTTT
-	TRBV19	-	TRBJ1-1	CASSTGTTMNTEAFF	TGTGCCAGTAGTACCGGGACAACCATGAACACTGAAGCTTTCTTT
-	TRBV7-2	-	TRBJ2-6	CASSYTPTPTLSGANVLTF	TGTGCCAGCAGTTACACCCCGACTCCCACGCTCTCTGGGGCCAACGTCCTGACTTTC
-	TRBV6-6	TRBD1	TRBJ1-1	CASRVGTGGTEAFF	TGTGCCAGCAGGGTAGGGACAGGGGGCACTGAAGCTTTCTTT
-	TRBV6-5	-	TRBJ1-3	CASSYEGRGGNTIYF	TGTGCCAGCAGTTACGAGGGGAGGGGTGGAAACACCATATATTTT
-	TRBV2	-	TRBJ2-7	CASREGAYEQYF	TGTGCCAGCAGGGAGGGGGCCTACGAGCAGTACTTC
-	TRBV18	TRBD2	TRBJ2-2	CASSPQPGGNTGELFF	TGTGCCAGCTCACCACAACCGGGGGGGAACACCGGGGAGCTGTTTTTT
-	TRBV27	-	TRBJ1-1	CASSLTRVTEAFF	TGTGCCAGCAGTTTGACCAGGGTCACTGAAGCTTTCTTT
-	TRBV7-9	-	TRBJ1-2	CASSLSAGAFSYGYTF	TGTGCCAGCAGCTTGTCGGCAGGGGCTTTTAGCTATGGCTACACCTTC
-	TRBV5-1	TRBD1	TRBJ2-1	CASRTAGQGRNEQFF	TGCGCCAGCAGAACCGCGGGACAGGGGCGGAATGAGCAGTTCTTC
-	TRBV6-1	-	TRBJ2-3	CASSEGSGTDTQYF	TGTGCCAGCAGTGAAGGGTCGGGGACAGATACGCAGTATTTT
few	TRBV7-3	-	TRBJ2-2	CASSLSSGRTGELFF	TGTGCCAGCAGCTTAAGTAGCGGCCGAACCGGGGAGCTGTTTTTT
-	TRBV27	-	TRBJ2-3	CASSSYSDRTDTQYF	TGTGCCAGCAGTTCCTACTCGGACAGAACAGATACGCAGTATTTT
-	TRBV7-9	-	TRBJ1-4	CASSLEVVETGEKLFF	TGTGCCAGCAGCTTAGAAGTGGTCGAGACAGGTGAAAAACTGTTTTTT
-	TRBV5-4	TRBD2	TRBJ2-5	CASSLTSGGEETQYF	TGTGCCAGCAGCCTGACTAGCGGGGGTGAAGAGACCCAGTACTTC
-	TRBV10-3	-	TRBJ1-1	CASSGTSGTSMNTEAFF	TGTGCCTCATCTGGGACATCAGGGACCAGTATGAACACTGAAGCTTTCTTT
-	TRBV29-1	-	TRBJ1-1	CSALTGMNTEAFF	TGCAGCGCACTGACAGGCATGAACACTGAAGCTTTCTTT
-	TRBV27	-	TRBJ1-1	CASSWGGETEAFF	TGTGCCAGCAGTTGGGGGGGCGAGACTGAAGCTTTCTTT